The 25 T cell receptor beta chains listed next were all sequenced from one sample in a study of blood T cell repertoires in COVID-19. Repertoires were generated with immunoSEQ multiplex PCR, while TCRdb's copy carries only in-frame clones and drops some. The repertoire holds approximately 94,000 clones, more than 65% seen once, with more than 20% in the top ten. The sequenced sample consisted of peripheral blood. The receptors derive from a man aged 60-69 years with acute or convalescent COVID-19.

This chain uses TRBV7-6 with TRBJ1-3; D is undetermined. V gave up 5 bases and J gave up 0 bases, with 20 bases separating them. This CDR3 comprises 18 residues. Looked up from germline, CDR1 is SGHVS and CDR2 is FNYEAQ. CDR3 bases: TGTGCCAGCAGCCCCTCAACCCCTCACAGAAGCTCTGGAAACACCATATATTTT. This codes for CASSPSTPHRSSGNTIYF.

This clone was detected only once. This sequence joins TRBV14 and TRBJ2-7; tentative D call: TRBD2 (6 bases). This CDR3 contains 14 residues. Germline V CDR1 and CDR2: SGHDN, FVKESK. With 4 bases removed from V and 6 bases from J, the gap between germline ends came to 16 bases. The CDR3: CASSRLPRRGEQYF. CDR3 sequence (DNA): TGTGCCAGCAGCCGACTTCCCCGGAGGGGCGAGCAGTACTTC.

Here the CDR3 DNA reads TGTGCCAGCAGGTTGGCAGGTCGCAATCAGCCCCAGCATTTT. Its protein is CASRLAGRNQPQHF. The chain couples TRBV6-5 to TRBJ1-5; D unclear. V lost 6 bases and J lost 2, with 11 bases in between. Per the germline V gene, CDR1 is MNHEY and CDR2 is SVGAGI. The CDR3 is 14 amino acids.

The rearrangement links TRBV5-4 to TRBJ2-1; tentative D call: TRBD2 (6 bases). The germline V and J ends were trimmed by 0 bases and 2 bases, with 12 bases remaining between them. CDR1 SGHNT and CDR2 YYREEE come from the germline V gene (reference sequence). This CDR3 has 16 amino acids. CDR3 bases: TGTGCCAGCAGCTTGGGCGGAGGGTCGACCTACAATGAGCAGTTCTTC. Translated: CASSLGGGSTYNEQFF.

V usage is TRBV5-1 and J usage is TRBJ2-1; 12 bases map to TRBD2. The CDR3 has 16 residues. The V gene's germline CDR1 is SGHRS and CDR2 YFSETQ. V gave up 2 bases and J gave up 4 bases; unmatched junction bases: 4. The CDR3 sequence: CASSLTGTSGYNEQFF. The CDR3 DNA reads TGCGCCAGCAGCTTAACCGGGACTAGCGGGTACAATGAGCAGTTCTTC.

The rearrangement joins TRBV27 to TRBJ2-4; D is unclear. Trimming shortened V by 2 bases and J by 4 bases, and 15 bases separated the two germline ends. CDR1 is MNHEY and CDR2 is SMNVEV in the germline V gene (reference sequence). The CDR3 length is 16 residues. The CDR3 reads CASSLNNLRMKNIQYF. CDR3 in DNA: TGTGCCAGCAGTTTAAACAATCTCAGGATGAAAAACATTCAGTACTTC.

The chain combines TRBV7-8 with TRBJ2-3; TRBD1 matches 7 bases. Trimming removed 0 bases from V and 4 bases from J; junction bases left unmatched: 10. Germline lookup yields CDR1 SGHVS and CDR2 FQNEAQ. The CDR3 contains 17 residues. The DNA of the CDR3 is TGTGCCAGCAGCTTAGCCCTCACAGGGGAGTTAGCAGATACGCAGTATTTT. Translating it yields CASSLALTGELADTQYF.

The rearrangement uses TRBV2 and TRBJ1-5, with 8 bases identical to TRBD1. Germline values: CDR1 SNHLY, CDR2 FYNNEI. The CDR3 extends over 15 amino acids. After removal of 5 bases from V and 6 bases from J, the junction contained 9 bases not matched to a gene. The CDR3 sequence: CASSPRTGILQPQHF. The CDR3 coding sequence is TGTGCCAGCAGTCCCCGGACAGGGATTCTTCAGCCCCAGCATTTT.

Regarding this clone: This same CDR3 is encoded by further DNA sequences in the sample. J is TRBJ2-5 and V is TRBV12-3 or TRBV12-4; the D is unclear. The ends were cut back, 2 bases at V and 4 bases at J, with 8 bases in the middle. This CDR3 region has 13 residues. The DNA of the CDR3 is TGTGCCAGCAGTTTACCCGGCGGAGAGACCCAGTACTTC. This encodes CASSLPGGETQYF.

The rearrangement joins TRBV7-9 to TRBJ1-1; D is perhaps TRBD1 (5 bases). The CDR3 length is 14 residues. V was pared by 1 base and J by 3 bases, with 9 bases between. Germline V gene data show CDR1 as SEHNR and CDR2 as FQNEAQ (reference sequence). The CDR3 nucleotides are TGTGCCAGCAGCTTAGAGGGGTTTGACACTGAAGCTTTCTTT. It codes for CASSLEGFDTEAFF.

The rearrangement uses TRBV5-1 and TRBJ1-1; 7 bases are shared with TRBD1. Germline CDR1 and CDR2: SGHRS and YFSETQ. The CDR3 covers 17 residues. Losses at the gene ends were 0 bases for V and 5 bases for J; bases not matched to a gene: 13. CDR3 in DNA: TGCGCCAGCAGCTTGGCCGAAAAAGGGGGCTTGGGGACTGAAGCTTTCTTT. Protein sequence: CASSLAEKGGLGTEAFF.

This rearrangement joins TRBV7-9 to TRBJ2-3; D gene unclear. The CDR3 is 13 residues long. V lost 5 bases and J 2 bases, leaving 8 bases between the germline ends. Germline values: CDR1 SEHNR, CDR2 FQNEAQ (reference sequence). This chain's CDR3 is CASSNSPTDTQYF. CDR3 DNA: TGTGCCAGCAGCAATAGCCCCACAGATACGCAGTATTTT. Combining the CDR3 with reference TRBV7-9 and TRBJ2-3 gives the whole variable domain DTGVSQNPRHKITKRGQNVTFRCDPISEHNRLYWYRQTLGQGPEFLTYFQNEAQLEKSRLLSDRFSAERPKGSFSTLEIQRTEQGDSAMYLCASSNSPTDTQYFGPGTRLTVL.

This clone has just one count. The V and J genes are TRBV2 and TRBJ2-7; TRBD2 matches at 8 bases. The CDR3 has 15 amino acids. The germline V gene has CDR1 SNHLY and CDR2 FYNNEI. Trimming at V came to 1 base and at J to 4 bases, leaving 6 bases not matched to a gene. CDR3 sequence (DNA): TGTGCCAGCAGTGAAGGGGCGGGGGGTTGGTACGAGCAGTACTTC. It codes for CASSEGAGGWYEQYF.

The chain carries TRBV18 and TRBJ2-5, with unresolved D. Germline loops: CDR1 KGHSH, CDR2 LQKENI. The CDR3 runs to 12 residues. Trimming left V 3 bases short and J 5 bases short, with 7 bases between. CDR3 residues: CASSPVHETQYF. The DNA of the CDR3 is TGTGCCAGCTCACCTGTCCATGAGACCCAGTACTTC. The complete variable domain, with remaining parts taken from reference TRBV18 and TRBJ2-5, reads NAGVMQNPRHLVRRRGQEARLRCSPMKGHSHVYWYRQLPEEGLKFMVYLQKENIIDESGMPKERFSAEFPKEGPSILRIQQVVRGDSAAYFCASSPVHETQYFGPGTRLLVL.

The chain recombines TRBV19 with TRBJ1-2, with 7 bases aligning to TRBD1. The J segment lost 6 bases and the V segment lost 4 bases, leaving 11 bases of the junction unmatched. The CDR3 extends over 15 amino acids. CDR1 is LNHDA and CDR2 is SQIVND in the germline V gene (reference sequence). DNA for the CDR3: TGTGCCAGTAGTAGGACAGGTGGCGCGTACAATGGCTACACCTTC. It codes for CASSRTGGAYNGYTF.

The V gene is TRBV24-1, the J gene TRBJ1-2; D is ambiguous. V lost 4 bases to trimming and J lost 4 bases, with 12 bases between them. This CDR3 comprises 14 residues. Germline V gene lookup returns CDR1 KGHDR and CDR2 SFDVKD. CDR3 amino acids: CATSEVADLYGYTF. The CDR3 DNA follows: TGTGCCACCAGTGAAGTAGCAGACCTCTATGGCTACACCTTC.

This chain joins TRBV4-2 and TRBJ2-7; D is possibly TRBD1 (5 bases). The CDR3 runs 16 residues. Germline lookup yields CDR1 LGHNA and CDR2 YNFKEQ. Between the trimmed V and J ends, which lost 0 bases and 3 bases, there was a span of 15 bases. This CDR3 is CASSQDPGRTYYEQYF. In DNA form, the CDR3 reads TGTGCCAGCAGCCAAGATCCAGGGCGGACCTACTACGAGCAGTACTTC.

The chain uses TRBV18 and TRBJ1-5, with D uncertain. The ends were cut back, 2 bases at V and 10 bases at J, with 12 bases in the middle. The length of the CDR3 is 13 residues. Germline CDR1 reads KGHSH; CDR2 reads LQKENI. The DNA for the CDR3 is TGTGCCAGCTCACCAGGCTTGGCCGAACCCCAGCATTTT. Protein product: CASSPGLAEPQHF.

The genes are TRBV7-9 and TRBJ1-2; D is ambiguous. CDR3 length: 18 residues. CDR1 and CDR2 (germline): SEHNR, FQNEAQ (reference sequence). The germline V and J ends were trimmed by 11 bases and 4 bases, with 32 bases remaining between them. The CDR3 region is CAATGPDMFRDGTYGYTF. In DNA, the CDR3 is TGTGCCGCAACCGGGCCCGATATGTTTCGGGATGGTACCTATGGCTACACCTTC.

This clone appeared a single time. This chain joins TRBV4-1 and TRBJ1-1, with D possibly being TRBD1 (5 bases). This CDR3 has 16 residues. CDR1 and CDR2 (germline): MGHRA, YSYEKL. The germline V and J ends were trimmed by 1 base and 1 base, with 13 bases remaining between them. CDR3 sequence: CASSQVSGFGNTEAFF. Written as DNA, the CDR3 is TGCGCCAGCAGCCAAGTATCAGGGTTCGGGAACACTGAAGCTTTCTTT.

The chain has TRBV28 and TRBJ1-5; 8 bases match TRBD1. CDR1 and CDR2 from the germline V gene are MDHEN and SYDVKM. There are 17 residues in the CDR3. V lost 5 bases and J lost 7; bases outside the gene matches: 16. CDR3 protein: CASSGTSGRGRRQPQHF. The CDR3 region has the DNA TGTGCCAGCAGTGGAACCTCGGGCAGGGGGCGGAGGCAGCCCCAGCATTTT.

The chain combines TRBV12-3 or TRBV12-4 with TRBJ2-5; tentative D call: TRBD1 (5 bases). The V end lost 3 bases, the J end lost 5 bases, and 7 bases lay between the germline ends. This CDR3 comprises 12 residues. CDR3: CASSLYRETQYF. CDR3 nucleotide sequence: TGTGCCAGCAGTTTGTACAGGGAGACCCAGTACTTC.

The chain joins TRBV3-1 (or the pseudogene TRBV3-2) to TRBJ1-2; D may be TRBD1 (5 bases). Trimming took 0 bases from V and 8 from J, leaving 25 bases between them. The CDR3 is 18 residues long. The germline V gene encodes CDR1 LGHDT and CDR2 YNNKEL (reference sequence). CDR3 nucleotides: TGTGCCAGCAGCCAAGACGTAATCGGGTTTGCACAGGCGGGGGGCTACACCTTC. It yields the protein CASSQDVIGFAQAGGYTF.

This chain joins TRBV19 and TRBJ1-1; 9 positions agree with TRBD1. The V segment lost 7 bases and the J segment 4 bases; nucleotides outside the gene matches: 7. CDR3 length: 14 amino acids. Germline V CDR1 and CDR2: LNHDA, SQIVND (reference sequence). CDR3 sequence: CASMGTGRATEAFF. The CDR3, as DNA: TGTGCCAGTATGGGGACAGGGAGGGCCACTGAAGCTTTCTTT.

The chain couples TRBV3-1 (or the pseudogene TRBV3-2) to TRBJ1-6; 7 bases agree with TRBD1. Germline V lookup: CDR1 LGHDT, CDR2 YNNKEL (reference sequence). This CDR3 contains 14 residues. Trimming cost V 7 bases and J 4 bases; bases outside gene matches: 4. CDR3 nucleotide sequence: TGTGCCAGCACCCCGGGACAGTATAATTCACCCCTCCACTTT. As protein: CASTPGQYNSPLHF.